This TCR beta chain came from a study of T cells in Graves' hyperthyroidism and ophthalmopathy (dated by TCRdb to the late 2010s). General notes on the study: Peripheral blood was collected at initial diagnosis, before any treatment. Thyroid tissue and blood T-cell repertoires from roughly 6 Graves' hyperthyroidism patients were also compared in the study. According to the paper, TCR Vbeta CDR3 sequencing was carried out on more than 120 peripheral blood samples, which came from 40 to 45 ophthalmopathy, fewer than 80 hyperthyroidism and about 17 progressor patients. A discovery cohort of approximately 97 patients, approximately 45 with Graves' ophthalmopathy and approximately 55 with stable Graves' hyperthyroidism, was used to find distinguishing TCR V-J signatures. An independent validation cohort of 18 to 20 hyperthyroidism patients and approximately 17 patients who later progressed to ophthalmopathy tested prospective prediction of ophthalmopathy. The 95 to 100 discovery patients were randomly divided into training and test sets at a 7:3 ratio. Once sampling was done, hyperthyroidism patients were given methimazole at a starting dose of 30 mg daily, whereas ophthalmopathy patients were given high-dose intravenous methylprednisolone. Overall results and qualifications from the work: A 13 V-J signature model separated ophthalmopathy from stable hyperthyroidism, with approximately 87% sensitivity and roughly 81% specificity in cross-validation and 80%/75% in testing. Blood samples also contained most of the expanded thyroid clonotypes (frequency above 0.001), which suggests that blood repertoires may reflect thyroid immune responses. During validation, the model predicted progression to ophthalmopathy a median of approximately 7 months ahead of onset, with more than 60% sensitivity and 72% to 80% specificity. No statistical method was used to fix the sample size in advance, and group allocation was not hidden from the investigators.

The TCR beta CDR3 regions were amplified from the RNA transcripts. A first-round RT-PCR of the TCR CDR3 used the HTBI primer set with the Qiagen OneStep RT-PCR kit. Libraries were constructed in a second round of multiplex PCR, after which size selection and purification were carried out. Sequencing of the libraries was done on an Illumina HiSeq2000 using paired-end 100 bp reads. Under the source paper's analysis protocol: Raw data were processed with SOAPnuke, discarding reads with adapters, uncalled bases, mean Phred below 15, or no exact constant-primer or identifier match. High-quality paired reads were merged using COPE v1.2.5, and each unique nucleotide sequence was defined as a clonotype. Clonotypes were aligned to IMGT TRBV, TRBD and TRBJ reference segments using MiTCR v1.1. Only V-J combinations with frequency above 0.0001, covering about 99% of repertoires, were analysed. The TCS score was defined as F50 (clonal expansion) divided by E x V (chaos), with BLOSUM62-based TCRdist calculated between CDR3 peptides within each V-J. Welch's t-statistics and random forest reduced around 510 V-J features to 13, which were used in a naive Bayes classifier (R e1071). The public reads were quality trimmed at Q25 with fastp and then assembled into clones with MiXCR by TCRdb, keeping productive beta chains. Each record represents a unique CDR3 protein, reported with the most common genes and DNA among its rows. The V and J calls follow TCRdb's processing rather than the paper's. The sample includes roughly 550,000 distinct CDR3 sequences, with 16% observed a single time. Of the sample, around 32% falls within the top ten clones.

Per the germline V gene, MNHEY is the CDR1 and SVGEGT is the CDR2. Taken from cysteine to phenylalanine, the CDR3 has 12 residues. The entry retains the CDR3 DNA only, 36 bases that are in frame from base 1. Concerning this clonotype itself: Its antigen is unknown. A read error may produce the germline difference seen at one junction end.

Moderately to severely active disease, a Clinical Activity Score of at least 3, a NOSPECS grade of at least 4, and a duration under 3 months were present in ophthalmopathy patients. Patients with uncontrolled infections, other autoimmune diseases, pregnancy or lactation were excluded. Diagnoses were established on the basis of clinical symptoms, serum thyroxine and TRAb, thyroid ultrasound, and orbital computed tomography. PBMCs were isolated from about 10 ml of fresh peripheral blood by Ficoll-Paque density gradient centrifugation. Total RNA was extracted with Trizol reagent, and quality was checked on an Agilent 2100 Bioanalyzer.

The sample taken for sequencing was blood. The source of this sequence is a woman aged 30 to 39 with Graves' ophthalmopathy. This chain joins TRBV6-2 or TRBV6-3 to TRBJ1-1, with the D gene uncertain. The CDR3 region reads CAGSYSNTEAFF. The nucleotide sequence reads TGTGCCGGCAGTTACAGCAACACTGAAGCTTTCTTT.